This TCR beta chain appears in the sequencing data of a study of shared clonotypes between healthy human individuals. Whole-study results and caveats: Generally, naive subsets (rather than memory subsets) showed larger estimated richness. Among donors, the sharing of clonotypes was expected to be influenced by sequencing depth. Non-shared clonotypes were found to have lower generation probabilities than the clonotypes that were shared by all four of the sorted-subset donors.

Trimming took 0 bases from V and 9 from J, leaving 8 bases between them. Germline V CDR1 and CDR2: LGHNA, YSLEER. The CDR3 runs 13 residues. TCRdb's table, derived via immunoSEQ multiplex PCR, lists solely in-frame clones and lacks some. Here the sample spans about 2.4 million clones, around nine tenths being singletons. On this clone: Its antigen is not identified.

The receptor's source is a man aged 18 to 29 in good health. This rearrangement joins TRBV4-3 to TRBJ2-2; D is undetermined. The material sequenced was naive CD4+ T cells sorted from blood. As for subset: CD45RA+ positively selected. CDR3 protein: CASSQEVIRELFF. CDR3 nucleotides: TGCGCCAGCAGCCAAGAGGTGATACGGGAGCTGTTTTTT.